The clone carrying this T cell receptor (beta chain) has just a few counts. TCRdb re-derived calls from the RT-PCR reads in MiXCR, one entry per CDR3 protein. The repertoire consists of 390,000 or so distinct CDR3 sequences, with roughly 17% occurring once and the leading ten covering 7.2%. This sample is drawn from a study of patients and donors after allogeneic stem cell transplantation. Sequencing was carried out using blood, either unsorted or a sorted T cell fraction (not recorded which). The receptor comes from a human donor who was either an allogeneic HSCT recipient or a stem cell or donor lymphocyte infusion donor (not recorded which). It is not recorded whose cells these are; they may come from a transplant donor.

The CDR3 loop reads CASSPEGGVATNEKLFF. The CDR3 DNA sequence: TGTGCCAGCAGCCCAGAAGGCGGGGTTGCAACTAATGAAAAACTGTTTTTT. The chain recombines TRBV9 with TRBJ1-4, with no clear D. Per germline, CDR1 SGDLS and CDR2 YYNGEE. The CDR3 is 17 residues long. V lost 4 bases, J lost 0 bases, and 16 bases lay in between.